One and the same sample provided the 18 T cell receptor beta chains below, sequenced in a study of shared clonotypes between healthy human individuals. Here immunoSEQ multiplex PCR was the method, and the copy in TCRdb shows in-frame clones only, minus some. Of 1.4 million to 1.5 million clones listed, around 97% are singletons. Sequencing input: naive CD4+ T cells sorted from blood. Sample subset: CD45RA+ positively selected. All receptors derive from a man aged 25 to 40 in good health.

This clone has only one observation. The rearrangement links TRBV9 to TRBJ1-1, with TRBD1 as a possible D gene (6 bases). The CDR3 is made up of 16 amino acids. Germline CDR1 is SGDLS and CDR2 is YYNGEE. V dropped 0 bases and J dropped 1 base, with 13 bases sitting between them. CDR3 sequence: CASSVGQGFPNTEAFF. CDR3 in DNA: TGTGCCAGCAGCGTAGGGCAGGGGTTCCCGAACACTGAAGCTTTCTTT.

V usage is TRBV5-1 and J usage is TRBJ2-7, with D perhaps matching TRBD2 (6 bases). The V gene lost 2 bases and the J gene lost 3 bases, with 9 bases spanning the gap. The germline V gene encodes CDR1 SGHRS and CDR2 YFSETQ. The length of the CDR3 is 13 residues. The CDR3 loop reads CASSFGGFYEQYF. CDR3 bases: TGCGCCAGCAGCTTCGGGGGATTCTACGAGCAGTACTTC.

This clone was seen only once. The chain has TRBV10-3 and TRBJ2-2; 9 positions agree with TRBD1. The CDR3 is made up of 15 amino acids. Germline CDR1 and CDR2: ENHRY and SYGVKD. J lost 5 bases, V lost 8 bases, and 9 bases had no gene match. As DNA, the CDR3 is TGTGCCATCCGTCTGACAGGGGGAGAAACCGGGGAGCTGTTTTTT. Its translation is CAIRLTGGETGELFF.

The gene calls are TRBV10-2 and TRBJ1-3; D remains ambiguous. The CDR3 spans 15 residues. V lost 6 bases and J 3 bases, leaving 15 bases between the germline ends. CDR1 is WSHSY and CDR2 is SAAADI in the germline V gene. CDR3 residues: CASRGLNSGGNTIYF. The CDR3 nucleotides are TGCGCCAGCAGAGGACTTAACTCTGGTGGAAACACCATATATTTT.

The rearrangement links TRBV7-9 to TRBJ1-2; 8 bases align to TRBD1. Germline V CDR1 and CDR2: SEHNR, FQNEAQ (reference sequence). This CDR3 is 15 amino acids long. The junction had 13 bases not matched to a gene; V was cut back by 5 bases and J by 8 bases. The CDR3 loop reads CASSPWTGSGYGYTF. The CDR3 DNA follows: TGTGCCAGCAGCCCATGGACAGGGTCGGGCTACGGCTACACCTTC.

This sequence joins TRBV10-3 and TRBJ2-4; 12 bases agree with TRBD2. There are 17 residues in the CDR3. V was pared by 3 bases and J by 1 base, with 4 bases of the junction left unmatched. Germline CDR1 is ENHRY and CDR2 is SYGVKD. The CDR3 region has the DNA TGTGCCATCAGTGACCCTAGCGGGAGGGTTGCCAAAAACATTCAGTACTTC. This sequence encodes CAISDPSGRVAKNIQYF.

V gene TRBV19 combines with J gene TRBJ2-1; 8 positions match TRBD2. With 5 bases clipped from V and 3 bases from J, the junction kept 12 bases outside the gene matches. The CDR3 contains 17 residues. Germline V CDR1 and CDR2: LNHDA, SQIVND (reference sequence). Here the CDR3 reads CASSPLPAGVGYNEQFF. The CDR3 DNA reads TGTGCCAGTAGTCCGCTGCCAGCGGGAGTGGGCTACAATGAGCAGTTCTTC. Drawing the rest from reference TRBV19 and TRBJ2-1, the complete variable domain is DGGITQSPKYLFRKEGQNVTLSCEQNLNHDAMYWYRQDPGQGLRLIYYSQIVNDFQKGDIAEGYSVSREKKESFPLTVTSAQKNPTAFYLCASSPLPAGVGYNEQFFGPGTRLTVL.

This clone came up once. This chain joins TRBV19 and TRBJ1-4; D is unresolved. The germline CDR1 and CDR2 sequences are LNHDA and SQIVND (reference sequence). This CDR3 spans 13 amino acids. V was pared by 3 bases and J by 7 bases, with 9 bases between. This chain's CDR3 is CASSILIGEKLFF. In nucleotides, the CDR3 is TGTGCCAGTAGTATCTTGATAGGTGAAAAACTGTTTTTT.

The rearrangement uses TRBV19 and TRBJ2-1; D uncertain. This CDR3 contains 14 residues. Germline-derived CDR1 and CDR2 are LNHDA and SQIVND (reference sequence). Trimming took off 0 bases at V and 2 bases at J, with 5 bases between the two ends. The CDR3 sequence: CASSIESTYNEQFF. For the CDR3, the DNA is TGTGCCAGTAGTATAGAATCAACCTACAATGAGCAGTTCTTC.

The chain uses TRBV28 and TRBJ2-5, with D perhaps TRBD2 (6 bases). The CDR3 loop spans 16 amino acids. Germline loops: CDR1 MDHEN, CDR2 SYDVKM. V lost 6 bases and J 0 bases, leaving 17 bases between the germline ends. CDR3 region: CASRLDGGPYQETQYF. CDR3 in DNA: TGTGCCAGCAGATTAGACGGGGGACCGTACCAAGAGACCCAGTACTTC.

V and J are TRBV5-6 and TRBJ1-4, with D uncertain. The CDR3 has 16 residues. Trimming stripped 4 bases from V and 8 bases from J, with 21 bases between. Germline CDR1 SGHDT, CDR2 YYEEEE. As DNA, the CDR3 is TGTGCCAGCAGCCGAACCCCTACGCAGGACGGAGAAAAACTGTTTTTT. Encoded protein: CASSRTPTQDGEKLFF. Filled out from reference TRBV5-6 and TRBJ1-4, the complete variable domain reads DAGVTQSPTHLIKTRGQQVTLRCSPKSGHDTVSWYQQALGQGPQFIFQYYEEEERQRGNFPDRFSGHQFPNYSSELNVNALLLGDSALYLCASSRTPTQDGEKLFFGSGTQLSVL.

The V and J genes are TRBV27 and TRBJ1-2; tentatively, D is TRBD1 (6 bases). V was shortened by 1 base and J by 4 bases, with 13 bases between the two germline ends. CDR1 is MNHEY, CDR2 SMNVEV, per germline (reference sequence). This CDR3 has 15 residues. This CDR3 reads CASSLFTGNSYGYTF. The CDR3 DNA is TGTGCCAGCAGTTTATTTACAGGGAACTCCTATGGCTACACCTTC.

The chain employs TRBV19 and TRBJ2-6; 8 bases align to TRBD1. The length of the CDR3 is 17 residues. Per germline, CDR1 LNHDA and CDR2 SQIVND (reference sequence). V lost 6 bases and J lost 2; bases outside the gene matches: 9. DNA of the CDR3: TGTGCCAGTAGCTCCGACAGGGGTAGAGCTGGGGCCAACGTCCTGACTTTC. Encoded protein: CASSSDRGRAGANVLTF.

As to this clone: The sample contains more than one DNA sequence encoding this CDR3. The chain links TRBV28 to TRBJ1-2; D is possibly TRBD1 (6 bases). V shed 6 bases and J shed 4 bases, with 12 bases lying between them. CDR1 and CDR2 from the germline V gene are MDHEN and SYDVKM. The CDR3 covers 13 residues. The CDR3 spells CASRPGQSYGYTF. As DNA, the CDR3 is TGTGCCAGCAGACCTGGACAGAGCTATGGCTACACCTTC.

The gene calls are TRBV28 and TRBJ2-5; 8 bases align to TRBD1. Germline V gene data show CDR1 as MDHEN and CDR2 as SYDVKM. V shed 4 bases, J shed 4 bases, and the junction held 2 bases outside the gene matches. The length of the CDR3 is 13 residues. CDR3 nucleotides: TGTGCCAGCAGTTCACAGGGGGGAGAGACCCAGTACTTC. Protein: CASSSQGGETQYF.

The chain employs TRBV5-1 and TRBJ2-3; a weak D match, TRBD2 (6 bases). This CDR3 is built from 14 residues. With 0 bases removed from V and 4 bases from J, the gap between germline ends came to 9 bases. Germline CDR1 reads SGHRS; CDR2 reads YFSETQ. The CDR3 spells CASSLASGADTQYF. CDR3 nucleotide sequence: TGCGCCAGCAGCTTGGCCTCGGGGGCAGATACGCAGTATTTT.

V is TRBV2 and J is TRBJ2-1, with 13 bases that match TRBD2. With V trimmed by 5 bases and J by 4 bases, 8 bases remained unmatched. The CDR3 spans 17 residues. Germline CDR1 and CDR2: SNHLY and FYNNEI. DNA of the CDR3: TGTGCCAGCAGTCCTCGTCGACTAGCGGGAGGTTACAATGAGCAGTTCTTC. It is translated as CASSPRRLAGGYNEQFF.

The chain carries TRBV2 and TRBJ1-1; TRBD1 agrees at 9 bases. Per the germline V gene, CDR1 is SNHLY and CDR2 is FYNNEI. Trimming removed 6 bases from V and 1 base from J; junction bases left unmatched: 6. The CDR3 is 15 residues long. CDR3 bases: TGTGCCAGCAGCCAACAGGGGGCCCAGAACACTGAAGCTTTCTTT. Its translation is CASSQQGAQNTEAFF.